A selection of T cell receptor beta chains follows, all from one sample in a study of beta chain features in type 1 diabetes. Using immunoSEQ multiplex PCR, the repertoire was profiled, and TCRdb retains in-frame clones only, with some absent. The sample has 130,000 to 150,000 clones; about 9.4% are singletons. The sequenced material came from naive CD4+ T cells from blood. Source of these receptors: a man aged 18 to 30 in good health. The CDR3 runs from the conserved cysteine through the conserved F or W. Fields, in order: D gene, J gene, V gene, clone size, CDR3 protein, CDR3 DNA. The D gene is left open where the match is weak. Some rows have no size entry. The others give once, few or many, or a class for an expanded clone.

>-|TRBJ2-1|TRBV5-4|-
CASSTTNNEQFF
TGTGCCAGCAGCACAACGAACAATGAGCAGTTCTTC
>-|TRBJ2-7|TRBV21-1|few
CASSKRHTIGGGLSQQYF
TGTGCCAGCAGCAAGCGTCACACTATAGGAGGGGGCCTTTCCCAGCAGTACTTC
>-|TRBJ1-1|TRBV7-3|few
CASSLRDSEAFF
TGTGCCAGCAGCTTACGTGACTCCGAAGCTTTCTTT
>-|TRBJ2-7|TRBV7-2|few
CASSLVSGQSTYEQYF
TGTGCCAGCAGCTTAGTGTCAGGACAGAGTACCTACGAGCAGTACTTC
>TRBD2|TRBJ2-2|TRBV27|few
CATALIAGMSTGELFF
TGTGCCACAGCCCTAATAGCGGGAATGAGCACCGGGGAGCTGTTTTTT
>TRBD1|TRBJ1-1|TRBV5-1|few
CASSLTGQENTEAFF
TGCGCCAGCAGCTTGACAGGACAGGAGAACACTGAAGCTTTCTTT
>TRBD1|TRBJ1-1|TRBV6-6|-
CASSRRTGSVEAFF
TGTGCCAGCAGTAGACGGACAGGTTCAGTTGAAGCTTTCTTT
>TRBD1|TRBJ2-5|TRBV2|-
CASSENRGSQETQYF
TGTGCCAGCAGTGAGAACAGGGGGTCCCAAGAGACCCAGTACTTC
>TRBD1|TRBJ2-7|TRBV2|-
CASRLTGGSEQYF
TGTGCCAGCAGGCTGACAGGGGGGTCCGAGCAGTACTTC
>TRBD2|TRBJ2-7|TRBV7-9|many
CASSSGGGEQYF
TGTGCCAGCAGCTCCGGGGGGGGCGAGCAGTACTTC